The source of this TCR beta chain is a study of T cell changes during pregnancy in multiple sclerosis. The data were produced by immunoSEQ multiplex PCR, yet TCRdb's version contains in-frame clones alone and is incomplete. The table shows 40,000 to 50,000 clones, with roughly nine tenths occurring only once. The CDR3 sequence is 13 residues long. V shed 6 bases and J shed 8 bases, with 14 bases lying between them. Germline V gene lookup returns CDR1 SNHLY and CDR2 FYNNEI. The sample was CD4+ T cells from peripheral blood mononuclear cells, taken in the first trimester of pregnancy. This TCR was recovered from a female donor with multiple sclerosis, enrolled in a pregnancy study. This rearrangement joins TRBV2 to TRBJ2-1; D perhaps matches TRBD2 (5 bases). CDR3 residues: CASRLGVADEQFF. The CDR3, as DNA: TGTGCCAGCAGGCTCGGGGTAGCCGATGAGCAGTTCTTC. The full variable domain, its missing parts supplied by reference TRBV2 and TRBJ2-1, is EPEVTQTPSHQVTQMGQEVILRCVPISNHLYFYWYRQILGQKVEFLVSFYNNEISEKSEIFDDQFSVERPDGSNFTLKIRSTKLEDSAMYFCASRLGVADEQFFGPGTRLTVL.